This T cell receptor (beta chain) appears in the sequencing data of a study of response to subunit inactivated influenza vaccine. Study observations and caveats: Authors suggested each seasonal flu vaccination may recruit only limited numbers of new T cells.

As regards this clonotype: Its antigen is unknown.

MiXCR, applied by TCRdb to the RT-PCR reads, yields one record per CDR3 protein. The repertoire consists of 600,000 to 850,000 distinct CDR3 sequences, with approximately 14% occurring once and the leading ten covering approximately 7.6%. The clonotype comes from a man aged 45-65 years who received an inactivated influenza vaccine. Sequencing was performed on PBMCs from blood, taken about 14 days before vaccination.

The CDR3, as DNA: TGCAGTGCTGAGGCCCCCGGACAGGGAATTCGGAATACGCAGTATTTT. It codes for CSAEAPGQGIRNTQYF. The chain links TRBV20-1 to TRBJ2-3; 8 bases fit TRBD1. V lost 5 bases, J lost 7 bases, and 17 bases stayed unmatched. Germline V CDR1 and CDR2: DFQATT, SNEGSKA (reference sequence). There are 16 residues in the CDR3.